These 28 T cell receptor beta chains originate from one sample sequenced in a study of cytomegalovirus exposure and HLA in healthy donors. In the PCR, 60 Vbeta and 13 Jbeta primers were used. Assay: immunoSEQ multiplex PCR; the TCRdb copy retains only in-frame clones and omits some. The profile covers approximately 160,000 clones, with approximately 67% appearing a single time and 4% to 5.5% taken by the ten largest. What was sequenced was PBMCs. The receptors originated from a woman between 18 and 29 years old in good health and CMV-seropositive.

The gene calls are TRBV5-4 and TRBJ2-5; 10 nucleotides agree with TRBD1. The J call is in doubt because the DNA end fits TRBJ2-7 better. The germline CDR1 and CDR2 sequences are SGHNT and YYREEE (reference sequence). The CDR3 has 17 amino acids. The CDR3 DNA is TGTGCCAGCAGCTTGGGCGGGGGGACAGGGGCTATTTACGAGCAGTACTTC. Amino acids: CASSLGGGTGAIYEQYF.

This CDR3 reads CASRYSTGNTEAFF. The CDR3 nucleotides are TGTGCCAGCAGATACTCGACAGGGAACACTGAAGCTTTCTTT. This rearrangement joins TRBV27 to TRBJ1-1; D is possibly TRBD1 (6 bases). V was cut by 6 bases and J by 1 base, with 12 bases left in between. This CDR3 has 14 residues. The germline gives CDR1 MNHEY, CDR2 SMNVEV (reference sequence).

The chain joins TRBV7-3 to TRBJ1-2; 8 nucleotides match TRBD1. The CDR3 length is 12 residues. V lost 3 bases to trimming and J lost 13 bases; unmatched junction nucleotides: 7. Germline CDR1 and CDR2: SGHTA and FQGTGA. CDR3 sequence: CASSFPGTGLTF. CDR3 sequence (DNA): TGTGCCAGCAGCTTTCCCGGGACAGGCCTCACCTTC.

The J gene is TRBJ2-7, the V gene TRBV6-5, with D possibly matching TRBD1 (6 bases). CDR3 length: 13 amino acids. Trimming shortened V by 8 bases and J by 3 bases, and 14 bases separated the two germline ends. In germline, CDR1 is MNHEY, CDR2 SVGAGI. CDR3 coding DNA: TGTGCCAGCGGCGAAGGGGGAATCTACGAGCAGTACTTC. It specifies CASGEGGIYEQYF.

The V call is TRBV7-8, the J call TRBJ2-7; perhaps TRBD1 as D (6 bases). V lost 5 bases to trimming and J lost 1 base, with 9 bases between them. The CDR3 has 13 residues. From germline, CDR1 is SGHVS and CDR2 FQNEAQ. CDR3 coding DNA: TGTGCCAGCAGCGTGGACAGATCCTACGAGCAGTACTTC. It yields the protein CASSVDRSYEQYF.

This chain joins TRBV7-9 and TRBJ2-3, with D perhaps TRBD2 (7 bases). The CDR3 is 17 residues long. Trimming stripped 5 bases from V and 6 bases from J, with 24 bases between. CDR1 is SEHNR, CDR2 FQNEAQ, per germline (reference sequence). The CDR3 bases are TGTGCCAGCAGCCCTCCCCCCCGGGGGGCCGCCGGGGATACGCAGTATTTT. Its translation: CASSPPPRGAAGDTQYF.

The rearrangement links TRBV9 to TRBJ1-1, with D perhaps TRBD1 (5 bases). This CDR3 is built from 16 residues. V lost 0 bases and J lost 1, with 13 bases in between. The V gene's germline CDR1 is SGDLS and CDR2 YYNGEE. CDR3 bases: TGTGCCAGCAGCGTAGAGGGGAAGGTGGGGAACACTGAAGCTTTCTTT. It encodes CASSVEGKVGNTEAFF.

This chain's CDR3 is CASSPREGDYNSPLHF. DNA for the CDR3: TGTGCCAGCAGCCCGAGGGAGGGTGACTATAATTCACCCCTCCACTTT. The rearrangement uses TRBV9 and TRBJ1-6, with D hard to call. Germline V gene data show CDR1 as SGDLS and CDR2 as YYNGEE. V shed 4 bases and J shed 3 bases, with 14 bases lying between them. The CDR3 loop spans 16 amino acids.

Comment on this clone: Germline is not matched at one junction end, which may reflect a read error. V and J are TRBV6-1 and TRBJ2-7; D is perhaps TRBD1 (6 bases). Germline V gene sequence: CDR1 MNHNS, CDR2 SASEGT. CDR3 length: 12 residues. CDR3 region: CASREDRPEQYF. The CDR3 DNA sequence: TGTGCCAGCAGAGAAGACAGGCCCGAGCAGTACTTC.

This chain links TRBV5-1 with TRBJ2-1; the D gene is possibly TRBD2 (7 bases). This CDR3 is 15 amino acids long. The V end lost 9 bases, the J end lost 8 bases, and 24 bases lay between the germline ends. Looked up from germline, CDR1 is SGHRS and CDR2 is YFSETQ. The CDR3 DNA follows: TGCGCCACCCCCCCGGTGTGGGGGGGCATGTATGAGCAGTTCTTC. It is translated as CATPPVWGGMYEQFF.

The J gene is TRBJ1-5, the V gene TRBV19, with D tentatively TRBD1 (6 bases). The CDR3 is 12 amino acids. The V gene lost 10 bases and the J gene lost 6 bases, with 13 bases spanning the gap. CDR1 LNHDA and CDR2 SQIVND come from the germline V gene (reference sequence). The CDR3 here is CATQGSVQPQHF. In nucleotides, the CDR3 is TGTGCCACTCAGGGGTCCGTTCAGCCCCAGCATTTT. The variable domain in full, completed from reference TRBV19 and TRBJ1-5, reads DGGITQSPKYLFRKEGQNVTLSCEQNLNHDAMYWYRQDPGQGLRLIYYSQIVNDFQKGDIAEGYSVSREKKESFPLTVTSAQKNPTAFYLCATQGSVQPQHFGDGTRLSIL.

CDR3 sequence (DNA): TGTGCCAGCACCCCTCTAGGTATCAATCACAATGAGCAGTTCTTC. Amino acid sequence: CASTPLGINHNEQFF. The J gene is TRBJ2-1, the V gene TRBV5-4, with D unclear. Germline V gene lookup returns CDR1 SGHNT and CDR2 YYREEE (reference sequence). The CDR3 extends over 15 amino acids. Between the trimmed V and J ends, which lost 6 bases and 5 bases, there was a span of 18 bases. The variable domain in full, completed from reference TRBV5-4 and TRBJ2-1, reads ETGVTQSPTHLIKTRGQQVTLRCSSQSGHNTVSWYQQALGQGPQFIFQYYREEENGRGNFPPRFSGLQFPNYSSELNVNALELDDSALYLCASTPLGINHNEQFFGPGTRLTVL.

V gene TRBV27 combines with J gene TRBJ2-1; the match to TRBD2 covers 7 bases. V lost 2 bases and J lost 4; bases outside the gene matches: 11. The CDR3 length is 17 residues. CDR1 is MNHEY and CDR2 is SMNVEV in the germline V gene (reference sequence). The CDR3 bases are TGTGCCAGCAGTTTAACCCTTGGCGGGAGTGGGTACAATGAGCAGTTCTTC. Amino acid sequence: CASSLTLGGSGYNEQFF.

This chain uses TRBV9 with TRBJ1-1; 7 bases map to TRBD1. In germline, CDR1 is SGDLS, CDR2 YYNGEE. This CDR3 region has 13 residues. Trimming took 3 bases from V and 11 from J; bases not matched to a gene: 10. The CDR3 region is CASSALLTGLAFF. The CDR3, as DNA: TGTGCCAGCAGCGCACTACTGACAGGGCTGGCTTTCTTT.

V is TRBV19 and J is TRBJ2-1, with 7 bases matching TRBD1. V gave up 7 bases and J gave up 2 bases; unmatched junction bases: 5. The germline V gene has CDR1 LNHDA and CDR2 SQIVND (reference sequence). The CDR3 runs 14 residues. The CDR3 loop is CASKYRGTYNEQFF. CDR3 DNA: TGTGCCAGTAAATACAGGGGTACCTACAATGAGCAGTTCTTC. Full variable domain (missing parts from reference TRBV19 and TRBJ2-1): DGGITQSPKYLFRKEGQNVTLSCEQNLNHDAMYWYRQDPGQGLRLIYYSQIVNDFQKGDIAEGYSVSREKKESFPLTVTSAQKNPTAFYLCASKYRGTYNEQFFGPGTRLTVL.

The gene calls are TRBV2 and TRBJ2-7; possibly TRBD1 for D (6 bases). CDR1 is SNHLY, CDR2 FYNNEI, per germline. V was trimmed by 4 bases and J by 2 bases, leaving 18 bases between them. The CDR3 is 16 residues long. CDR3 nucleotides: TGTGCCAGCAGTGGAGGTAACGGGACACCTACCTACGAGCAGTACTTC. It specifies CASSGGNGTPTYEQYF.

The gene calls are TRBV28 and TRBJ2-3, with a tentative D call TRBD1 (5 bases). This CDR3 spans 12 amino acids. Between the trimmed V and J ends, which lost 5 bases and 8 bases, there was a span of 11 bases. In germline, CDR1 is MDHEN, CDR2 SYDVKM. The CDR3 sequence: CASSLVGVTQYF. The DNA of the CDR3 is TGTGCCAGCAGTCTGGTAGGGGTTACGCAGTATTTT.

This clone was recorded once. The J gene is TRBJ1-2, the V gene TRBV5-1; D gene uncertain. Trimming stripped 3 bases from V and 3 bases from J, with 9 bases between. Germline lookup yields CDR1 SGHRS and CDR2 YFSETQ. The CDR3 has 13 amino acids. CDR3 nucleotide sequence: TGCGCCAGCAGCTCTCGGGAGGACTATGGCTACACCTTC. Residues: CASSSREDYGYTF.

This rearrangement joins TRBV15 to TRBJ1-5; a possible D gene is TRBD1 (5 bases). The CDR3 contains 16 residues. The germline V and J ends were trimmed by 1 base and 5 bases, with 15 bases remaining between them. The germline V gene has CDR1 LNHNV and CDR2 YYDKDF (reference sequence). CDR3 sequence (DNA): TGTGCCACCAGCAGAGCGGCCACGGGGGGACATCAGCCCCAGCATTTT. This gives the protein CATSRAATGGHQPQHF.

This clone has only a few counts. This chain links TRBV28 with TRBJ1-2; TRBD1 matches 8 bases. The V gene end was trimmed by 1 base and the J gene end by 2 bases; junction bases not matched to a gene: 12. The CDR3 contains 18 residues. Germline CDR1 is MDHEN and CDR2 is SYDVKM. The CDR3 DNA follows: TGTGCCAGCAGTTTATCTGCCCAGGGACAGGTAAACAACTATGGCTACACCTTC. It codes for CASSLSAQGQVNNYGYTF.

The gene calls are TRBV5-4 and TRBJ1-1, with TRBD1 matching over 11 bases. Germline CDR1 reads SGHNT; CDR2 reads YYREEE (reference sequence). The CDR3 loop spans 16 amino acids. J lost 9 bases, V lost 4 bases, and 14 bases had no gene match. The CDR3 protein is CASSPGTGGNKEKAFF. DNA of the CDR3: TGTGCCAGCAGCCCCGGGACAGGGGGTAATAAGGAGAAAGCTTTCTTT.

The chain carries TRBV28 and TRBJ1-2; TRBD1 aligns across 8 bases. The V gene's germline CDR1 is MDHEN and CDR2 SYDVKM. The CDR3 has 15 residues. Unmatched junction bases numbered 10, after V lost 3 bases and J lost 7 bases. The CDR3 region has the DNA TGTGCCAGCAGTTTTTCTCCCAGGGGGCCGGGTGGCTACACCTTC. It specifies CASSFSPRGPGGYTF.

The chain carries TRBV6-6 and TRBJ1-5, with unresolved D. The CDR3 consists of 14 residues. Germline CDR1 is MNHNY and CDR2 is SVGAGI (reference sequence). V was clipped by 0 bases and J by 1 base, with 4 bases between them. The CDR3 protein is CASSYSLSNQPQHF. Written as DNA, the CDR3 is TGTGCCAGCAGTTACTCCCTCAGCAATCAGCCCCAGCATTTT.

DNA for the CDR3: TGTGCCAGCAGTGCATCCAGGGGCACGTATGGCTACACCTTC. Protein sequence: CASSASRGTYGYTF. This chain uses TRBV2 with TRBJ1-2; the D gene is possibly TRBD1 (6 bases). V was clipped by 4 bases and J by 5 bases, with 14 bases between them. This CDR3 is built from 14 residues. Germline V lookup: CDR1 SNHLY, CDR2 FYNNEI.

V is TRBV5-6 and J is TRBJ1-2; 12 nucleotides agree with TRBD1. V lost 3 bases and J lost 4; bases outside the gene matches: 10. Germline loops: CDR1 SGHDT, CDR2 YYEEEE. The CDR3 has 17 residues. In nucleotides, the CDR3 is TGTGCCAGCAGCTCCCCCCGGGACAGGGGGCCGGGCTATGGCTACACCTTC. Its protein product is CASSSPRDRGPGYGYTF. Variable domain in full (rest from reference TRBV5-6 and TRBJ1-2): DAGVTQSPTHLIKTRGQQVTLRCSPKSGHDTVSWYQQALGQGPQFIFQYYEEEERQRGNFPDRFSGHQFPNYSSELNVNALLLGDSALYLCASSSPRDRGPGYGYTFGSGTRLTVV.

The rearrangement uses TRBV9 and TRBJ2-5; 7 bases are shared with TRBD1. The trim removed 5 bases at V and 2 bases at J, leaving 6 bases unmatched. Per germline, CDR1 SGDLS and CDR2 YYNGEE. The CDR3 is 14 amino acids. The CDR3 DNA is TGTGCCAGCAGGCGACAGGGAATTCAAGAGACCCAGTACTTC. Translation gives CASRRQGIQETQYF.

The CDR3 DNA follows: TGTGCCAGCAGCCCGTGGAATGAGGACACTGAAGCTTTCTTT. It is translated as CASSPWNEDTEAFF. J is TRBJ1-1 and V is TRBV27; D gene unclear. The CDR3 covers 14 residues. Trimming pared 6 bases from V and 3 bases from J, leaving 14 bases between. Germline V gene lookup returns CDR1 MNHEY and CDR2 SMNVEV (reference sequence).

The chain couples TRBV6-1 to TRBJ1-2, with a possible D match to TRBD1 (6 bases). CDR1 is MNHNS, CDR2 SASEGT, per germline. This CDR3 region has 13 residues. V was pared by 6 bases and J by 8 bases, with 16 bases between. This chain's CDR3 is CASSVGGSGGYTF. The CDR3 bases are TGTGCCAGCAGCGTAGGGGGTTCCGGCGGCTACACCTTC.